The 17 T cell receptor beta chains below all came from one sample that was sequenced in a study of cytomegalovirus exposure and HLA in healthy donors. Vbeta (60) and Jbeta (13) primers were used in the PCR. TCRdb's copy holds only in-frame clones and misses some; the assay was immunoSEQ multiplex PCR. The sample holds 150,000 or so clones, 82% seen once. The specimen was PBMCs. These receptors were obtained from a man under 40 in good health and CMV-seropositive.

The CDR3 loop is CASSLSPVAVTYEQYF. The CDR3 region has the DNA TGTGCCAGCAGCTTGAGCCCGGTAGCAGTAACCTACGAGCAGTACTTC. The chain carries TRBV5-5 and TRBJ2-7; D unresolved. The CDR3 covers 16 residues. V was trimmed by 1 base and J by 2 bases, leaving 16 bases between them. Germline V CDR1 and CDR2: SGHKS, YYEKEE (reference sequence). Full variable domain (rest looked up from reference TRBV5-5 and TRBJ2-7): DAGVTQSPTHLIKTRGQQVTLRCSPISGHKSVSWYQQVLGQGPQFIFQYYEKEERGRGNFPDRFSARQFPNYSSELNVNALLLGDSALYLCASSLSPVAVTYEQYFGPGTRLTVT.

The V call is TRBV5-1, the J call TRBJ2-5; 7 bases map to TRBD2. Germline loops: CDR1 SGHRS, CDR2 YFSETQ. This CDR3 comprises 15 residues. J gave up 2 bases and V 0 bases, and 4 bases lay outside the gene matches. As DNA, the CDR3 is TGCGCCAGCAGCTTGGTTGGGGGGGGGCAAGAGACCCAGTACTTC. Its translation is CASSLVGGGQETQYF. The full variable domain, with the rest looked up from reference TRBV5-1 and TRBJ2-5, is KAGVTQTPRYLIKTRGQQVTLSCSPISGHRSVSWYQQTPGQGLQFLFEYFSETQRNKGNFPGRFSGRQFSNSRSEMNVSTLELGDSALYLCASSLVGGGQETQYFGPGTRLLVL.

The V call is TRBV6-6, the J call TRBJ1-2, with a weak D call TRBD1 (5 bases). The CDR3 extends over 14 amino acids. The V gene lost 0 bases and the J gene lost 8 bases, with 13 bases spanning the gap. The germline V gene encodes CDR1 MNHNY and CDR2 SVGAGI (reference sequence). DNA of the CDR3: TGTGCCAGCAGTTACTCTGACGAGGAGGGGGGCTACACCTTC. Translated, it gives CASSYSDEEGGYTF.

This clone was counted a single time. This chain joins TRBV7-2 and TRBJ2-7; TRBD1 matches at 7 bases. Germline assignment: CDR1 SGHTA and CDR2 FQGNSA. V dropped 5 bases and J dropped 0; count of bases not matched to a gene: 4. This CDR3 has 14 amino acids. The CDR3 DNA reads TGTGCCAGCAGCAACGACAGGGCCTCCTACGAGCAGTACTTC. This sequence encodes CASSNDRASYEQYF.

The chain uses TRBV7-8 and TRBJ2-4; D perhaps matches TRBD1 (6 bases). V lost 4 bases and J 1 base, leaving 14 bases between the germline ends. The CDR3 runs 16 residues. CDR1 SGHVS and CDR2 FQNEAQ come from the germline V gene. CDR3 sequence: CASSSLGARAKNIQYF. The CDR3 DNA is TGTGCCAGCAGCTCGCTGGGGGCCAGGGCCAAAAACATTCAGTACTTC.

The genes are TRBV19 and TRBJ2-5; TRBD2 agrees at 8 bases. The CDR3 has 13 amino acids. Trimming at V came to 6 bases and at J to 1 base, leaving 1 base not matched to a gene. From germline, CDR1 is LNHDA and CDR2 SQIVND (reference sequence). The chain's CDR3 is CASRTSGQETQYF. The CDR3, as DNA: TGTGCCAGTAGAACTAGCGGCCAAGAGACCCAGTACTTC.

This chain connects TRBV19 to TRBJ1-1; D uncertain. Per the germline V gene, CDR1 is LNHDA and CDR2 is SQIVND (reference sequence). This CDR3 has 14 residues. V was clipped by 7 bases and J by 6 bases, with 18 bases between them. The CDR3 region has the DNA TGTGCCAGTATGTCTATGGCAGGATTAGCTGAAGCTTTCTTT. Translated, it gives CASMSMAGLAEAFF.

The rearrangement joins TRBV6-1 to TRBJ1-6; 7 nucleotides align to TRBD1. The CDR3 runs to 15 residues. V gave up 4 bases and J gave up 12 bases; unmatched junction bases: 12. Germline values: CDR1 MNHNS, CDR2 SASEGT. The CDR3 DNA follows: TGTGCCAGCAGTGGTTACCGGACAGGCCCTTTACCCCTCCACTTT. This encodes CASSGYRTGPLPLHF.

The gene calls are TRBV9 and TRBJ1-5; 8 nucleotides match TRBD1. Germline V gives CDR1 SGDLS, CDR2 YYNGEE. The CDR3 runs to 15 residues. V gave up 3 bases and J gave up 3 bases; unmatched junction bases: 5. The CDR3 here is CASSEQGVVNQPQHF. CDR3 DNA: TGTGCCAGCAGCGAACAGGGGGTGGTCAATCAGCCCCAGCATTTT. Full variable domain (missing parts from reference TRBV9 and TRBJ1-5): DSGVTQTPKHLITATGQRVTLRCSPRSGDLSVYWYQQSLDQGLQFLIQYYNGEERAKGNILERFSAQQFPDLHSELNLSSLELGDSALYFCASSEQGVVNQPQHFGDGTRLSIL.

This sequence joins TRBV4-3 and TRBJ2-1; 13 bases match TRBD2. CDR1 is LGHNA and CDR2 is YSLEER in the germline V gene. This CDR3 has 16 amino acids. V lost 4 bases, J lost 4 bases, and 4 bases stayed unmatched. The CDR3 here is CASSRGTSGMYNEQFF. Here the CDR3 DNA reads TGCGCCAGCAGCCGAGGGACTAGCGGGATGTACAATGAGCAGTTCTTC.

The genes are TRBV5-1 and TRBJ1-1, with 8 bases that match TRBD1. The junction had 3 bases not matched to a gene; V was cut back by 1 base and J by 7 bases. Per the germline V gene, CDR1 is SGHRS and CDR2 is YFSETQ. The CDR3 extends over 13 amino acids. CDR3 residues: CASSLTRGLEAFF. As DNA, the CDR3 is TGCGCCAGCAGCTTGACCAGGGGGCTTGAAGCTTTCTTT.

The CDR3: CASSIRGRSTEAFF. The CDR3 nucleotides read TGTGCCAGTAGTATCAGGGGGAGGTCCACTGAAGCTTTCTTT. The chain couples TRBV19 to TRBJ1-1; 7 bases line up with TRBD1. The V gene end was trimmed by 3 bases and the J gene end by 4 bases; junction bases not matched to a gene: 5. This CDR3 region has 14 residues. CDR1 is LNHDA, CDR2 SQIVND, per germline (reference sequence).

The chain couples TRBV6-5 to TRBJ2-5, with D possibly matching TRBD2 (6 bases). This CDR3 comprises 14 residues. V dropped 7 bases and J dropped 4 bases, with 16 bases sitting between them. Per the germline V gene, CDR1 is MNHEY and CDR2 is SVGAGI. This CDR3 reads CASKKGNSGETQYF. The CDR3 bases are TGTGCCAGCAAAAAAGGGAATAGCGGAGAGACCCAGTACTTC.

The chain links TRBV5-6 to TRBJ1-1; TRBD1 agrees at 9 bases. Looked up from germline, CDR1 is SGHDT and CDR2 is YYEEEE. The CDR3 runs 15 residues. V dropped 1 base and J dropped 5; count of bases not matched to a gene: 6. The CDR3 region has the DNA TGTGCCAGCAGCTTGACCGCGACAGGGGGAACTGAAGCTTTCTTT. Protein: CASSLTATGGTEAFF. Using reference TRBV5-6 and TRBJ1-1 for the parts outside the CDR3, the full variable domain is DAGVTQSPTHLIKTRGQQVTLRCSPKSGHDTVSWYQQALGQGPQFIFQYYEEEERQRGNFPDRFSGHQFPNYSSELNVNALLLGDSALYLCASSLTATGGTEAFFGQGTRLTVV.

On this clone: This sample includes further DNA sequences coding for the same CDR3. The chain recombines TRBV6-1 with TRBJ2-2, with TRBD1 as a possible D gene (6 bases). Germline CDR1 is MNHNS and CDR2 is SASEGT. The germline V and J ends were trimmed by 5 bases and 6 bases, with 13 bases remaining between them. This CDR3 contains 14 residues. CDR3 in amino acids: CASSLRGHPGELFF. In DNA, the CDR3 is TGTGCCAGCAGTCTCAGGGGCCATCCCGGGGAGCTGTTTTTT.

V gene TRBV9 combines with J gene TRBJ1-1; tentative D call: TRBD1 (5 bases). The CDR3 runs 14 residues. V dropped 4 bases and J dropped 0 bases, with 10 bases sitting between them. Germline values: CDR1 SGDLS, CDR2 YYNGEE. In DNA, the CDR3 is TGTGCCAGCAGCACGGGCAGGGTGAACACTGAAGCTTTCTTT. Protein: CASSTGRVNTEAFF.

Here the CDR3 reads CASSATGTRGGYNEQFF. The CDR3 DNA sequence: TGTGCCAGCAGCGCAACCGGGACTAGGGGGGGCTACAATGAGCAGTTCTTC. This rearrangement joins TRBV9 to TRBJ2-1, with 8 bases matching TRBD2. The CDR3 contains 17 residues. J was trimmed by 3 bases and V by 3 bases; bases with no gene match: 11. CDR1 and CDR2 (germline): SGDLS, YYNGEE.